The 24 T cell receptor beta chains reported below all come from one sample, sequenced in a study of cytomegalovirus exposure and HLA in healthy donors. Data came from immunoSEQ multiplex PCR; TCRdb stores just in-frame clones and leaves some out. The profile shows tens of thousands of clones, roughly 92% of them singletons. Sequenced: PBMCs. All receptors derive from a woman between 18 and 29 years old in good health and CMV-seropositive.

The chain is built from TRBV11-3 and TRBJ1-6, with D possibly TRBD1 on 6 matching bases. The length of the CDR3 is 15 residues. V was cut by 4 bases and J by 4 bases, with 11 bases left in between. CDR1 SGHNT and CDR2 YENEEA come from the germline V gene. In DNA form, the CDR3 reads TGTGCCAGCAGCTCCAGGGACAAGTATAATTCACCCCTCCACTTT. Amino acids: CASSSRDKYNSPLHF.

The V and J genes are TRBV14 and TRBJ2-2; 10 bases match TRBD2. The CDR3 length is 17 residues. Germline loops: CDR1 SGHDN, CDR2 FVKESK. V gave up 0 bases and J gave up 4 bases; unmatched junction bases: 5. The CDR3 loop is CASSQDLPSGGTGELFF. CDR3 sequence (DNA): TGTGCCAGCAGCCAAGATCTCCCTAGCGGGGGCACCGGGGAGCTGTTTTTT.

This rearrangement joins TRBV5-4 to TRBJ2-5; possible D gene TRBD1, 8 bases. Trimming stripped 0 bases from V and 4 bases from J, with 10 bases between. CDR1 and CDR2 from the germline V gene are SGHNT and YYREEE (reference sequence). The CDR3 contains 14 residues. The CDR3 reads CASSLDRGGETQYF. CDR3 bases: TGTGCCAGCAGCTTGGACAGGGGGGGAGAGACCCAGTACTTC.

The V gene is TRBV5-4, the J gene TRBJ2-7; 12 bases are a match to TRBD1. This CDR3 contains 15 residues. The trim removed 4 bases at V and 5 bases at J, leaving 7 bases unmatched. Germline CDR1 and CDR2: SGHNT and YYREEE (reference sequence). The CDR3 reads CASSAGQGAANEQYF. The CDR3 bases are TGTGCCAGCAGCGCGGGACAGGGGGCAGCAAACGAGCAGTACTTC.

The CDR3 bases are TGTGCCAGCAGCTCAAGACCACAGGTTGGGTCCCAAGCGAGTGGCTACACCTTC. It codes for CASSSRPQVGSQASGYTF. The rearrangement links TRBV7-3 to TRBJ1-2; a weak D match, TRBD1 (5 bases). The CDR3 has 18 residues. Germline V CDR1 and CDR2: SGHTA, FQGTGA. Trimming removed 4 bases at V and 7 bases at J, with 28 bases between.

The chain uses TRBV7-2 and TRBJ2-1; 13 nucleotides match TRBD2. The CDR3 runs to 17 residues. V lost 5 bases to trimming and J lost 10 bases; unmatched junction nucleotides: 14. Germline V gene lookup returns CDR1 SGHTA and CDR2 FQGNSA. CDR3 in DNA: TGTGCCAGCAGCGGGGGACTAGCGGGACCGGTAGGGAGGGAGCAGTTCTTC. It specifies CASSGGLAGPVGREQFF.

This chain joins TRBV27 and TRBJ1-6; TRBD1 aligns across 7 bases. This CDR3 region has 12 residues. Germline assignment: CDR1 MNHEY and CDR2 SMNVEV (reference sequence). The junction had 3 bases not matched to a gene; V was cut back by 6 bases and J by 10 bases. The CDR3 region has the DNA TGTGCCAGCAGAGGGGGCTTATCACCCCTCCACTTT. It is translated as CASRGGLSPLHF.

The sample holds many counts of this clone. The rearrangement uses TRBV13 and TRBJ1-3; D might be TRBD1 (5 bases). The V and J ends lost 5 bases and 1 base respectively, with 9 bases between them. Germline CDR1 is PRHDT and CDR2 is FYEKMQ (reference sequence). CDR3 length equals 14 residues. CDR3 residues: CASSLAGSGNTIYF. CDR3 DNA sequence: TGTGCCAGCAGCCTAGCAGGGTCTGGAAACACCATATATTTT.

The gene calls are TRBV30 and TRBJ1-1; 9 bases align to TRBD1. This CDR3 is built from 13 residues. Germline V gene lookup returns CDR1 GTSNPN and CDR2 SVGIG (reference sequence). The junction had 2 bases not matched to a gene; V was cut back by 2 bases and J by 4 bases. CDR3 nucleotide sequence: TGTGCCTGGAGTACGACAGGGGGCACTGAAGCTTTCTTT. The encoded protein is CAWSTTGGTEAFF.

This chain connects TRBV25-1 to TRBJ2-3; possible D gene TRBD1, 5 bases. Germline values: CDR1 MGHDK, CDR2 SYGVNS. V lost 3 bases to trimming and J lost 4 bases, with 14 bases between them. This CDR3 has 15 residues. CDR3 nucleotides: TGTGCCAGCAGTGAGGCCCAGGGAAAGGCAGATACGCAGTATTTT. It yields the protein CASSEAQGKADTQYF.

This chain joins TRBV4-2 and TRBJ1-5, with D unclear. Trimming removed 5 bases at V and 1 base at J, with 12 bases between. The CDR3 sequence is 15 residues long. The germline V gene has CDR1 LGHNA and CDR2 YNFKEQ. The DNA of the CDR3 is TGTGCCAGCAGCTCCGGGGTGAGCAGCAATCAGCCCCAGCATTTT. It yields the protein CASSSGVSSNQPQHF.

The V gene is TRBV9, the J gene TRBJ1-1; 8 bases line up with TRBD1. This CDR3 contains 17 residues. The germline V gene encodes CDR1 SGDLS and CDR2 YYNGEE. V was clipped by 2 bases and J by 5 bases; unmatched bases: 14. This chain's CDR3 is CASSVDPGQGGWTEAFF. The CDR3, as DNA: TGTGCCAGCAGCGTCGACCCTGGACAGGGAGGGTGGACTGAAGCTTTCTTT.

The rearrangement joins TRBV19 to TRBJ2-7, with a tentative D call TRBD1 (6 bases). Trimming took 5 bases from V and 7 from J, leaving 18 bases between them. This CDR3 spans 14 amino acids. The germline V gene has CDR1 LNHDA and CDR2 SQIVND (reference sequence). CDR3 in amino acids: CASSRQQGSGEQYF. As DNA, the CDR3 is TGTGCCAGTAGTCGACAACAGGGTTCGGGTGAGCAGTACTTC.

The chain combines TRBV15 with TRBJ1-1; possibly TRBD1 for D (6 bases). Deletions cut 7 bases from V and 2 bases from J, with 14 bases between. This CDR3 region has 14 residues. In germline, CDR1 is LNHNV, CDR2 YYDKDF (reference sequence). The CDR3 DNA follows: TGTGCCACCAACCCGGGACACCCAAACACTGAAGCTTTCTTT. Encoded protein: CATNPGHPNTEAFF.

The rearrangement links TRBV5-1 to TRBJ2-5, with D maybe TRBD1 (5 bases). From germline, CDR1 is SGHRS and CDR2 YFSETQ. The V end was cut by 1 base, the J end by 5 bases, with 12 bases between. This CDR3 comprises 14 residues. The CDR3 spells CASSLFQGRETQYF. The CDR3 DNA reads as TGCGCCAGCAGCTTGTTCCAGGGTAGGGAGACCCAGTACTTC.

The CDR3 reads CASFEGVETQYF. The DNA of the CDR3 is TGTGCCAGCTTTGAAGGGGTCGAGACCCAGTACTTC. This chain links TRBV7-9 with TRBJ2-5, with TRBD1 as a possible D gene (5 bases). Germline CDR1 is SEHNR and CDR2 is FQNEAQ (reference sequence). V was clipped by 8 bases and J by 5 bases, with 12 bases between them. This CDR3 region has 12 residues.

This clone was seen a single time. Other DNA sequences within the sample encode an identical CDR3. This chain links TRBV19 with TRBJ1-1; D call uncertain. Germline V gene sequence: CDR1 LNHDA, CDR2 SQIVND (reference sequence). The CDR3 sequence is 13 residues long. V shed 2 bases and J shed 1 base, with 5 bases lying between them. DNA for the CDR3: TGTGCCAGTAGTATATCCGGGAACACTGAAGCTTTCTTT. It specifies CASSISGNTEAFF.

The gene calls are TRBV4-3 and TRBJ1-2; D may be TRBD1 (6 bases). Germline CDR1 reads LGHNA; CDR2 reads YSLEER. The CDR3 has 13 residues. Deletions cut 3 bases from V and 8 bases from J, with 13 bases between. The CDR3 region has the DNA TGCGCCAGCAGCCAGGGGGGGGGCAGGGGCTACACCTTC. It specifies CASSQGGGRGYTF.

V usage is TRBV18 and J usage is TRBJ1-1, with TRBD1 as a possible D gene (5 bases). Germline loops: CDR1 KGHSH, CDR2 LQKENI. V lost 6 bases to trimming and J lost 3 bases, with 14 bases between them. CDR3 length equals 14 residues. The CDR3: CASSPSTGYTEAFF. CDR3 coding DNA: TGTGCCAGCTCTCCCTCAACAGGCTACACTGAAGCTTTCTTT.

The J gene is TRBJ2-7, the V gene TRBV6-5, with D perhaps matching TRBD2 (5 bases). The CDR3 has 14 residues. V lost 2 bases and J 0 bases, leaving 8 bases between the germline ends. CDR1 MNHEY and CDR2 SVGAGI come from the germline V gene. The CDR3 sequence: CASSYRAGSYEQYF. The CDR3 DNA reads TGTGCCAGCAGTTACCGGGCGGGCTCCTACGAGCAGTACTTC.

The chain recombines TRBV2 with TRBJ2-5; D not certain. From germline, CDR1 is SNHLY and CDR2 FYNNEI. V was cut by 9 bases and J by 3 bases, with 14 bases left in between. The CDR3 has 13 amino acids. DNA for the CDR3: TGTGCCAGTCGGGTATTACCTAAAGAGACCCAGTACTTC. Amino acids: CASRVLPKETQYF.

The gene calls are TRBV2 and TRBJ2-7, with 7 bases matching TRBD2. The CDR3 is made up of 14 amino acids. The germline V gene encodes CDR1 SNHLY and CDR2 FYNNEI. The V gene end was trimmed by 4 bases and the J gene end by 6 bases; junction bases not matched to a gene: 9. CDR3 in DNA: TGTGCCAGCAGTGCCTCTCGGGGCGGGGGCGAGCAGTACTTC. Translated, it gives CASSASRGGGEQYF.

V gene TRBV4-1 combines with J gene TRBJ1-1; D gene unclear. CDR1 is MGHRA and CDR2 is YSYEKL in the germline V gene. The CDR3 length is 11 residues. Trimming removed 8 bases from V and 2 bases from J, with 6 bases in between. CDR3 DNA: TGCGCCAGCCAGGCAAACACTGAAGCTTTCTTT. This sequence encodes CASQANTEAFF.

The CDR3 DNA reads TGTGCCAGCTCACGCGGAGGGGGCAATCAGCCCCAGCATTTT. Amino acid sequence: CASSRGGGNQPQHF. The chain combines TRBV18 with TRBJ1-5, with D possibly TRBD1 on 5 matching bases. From germline, CDR1 is KGHSH and CDR2 LQKENI. Trimming removed 4 bases at V and 2 bases at J, with 9 bases between. This CDR3 has 14 residues.